These T cell receptor beta chains were read from a single sample in a study of OX40 agonist ivuxolimab in advanced cancers. The data were produced by immunoSEQ multiplex PCR, yet TCRdb's version contains in-frame clones alone and is incomplete. The sample comprises about 98,000 clones, 75% to 90% of which are singletons, and around 0.82% rests with the top ten. Sequencing was performed on CD4+ or CD8+ T cells sorted from blood, taken in a trial of the OX40 agonist ivuxolimab. All receptors derive from an adult with an advanced solid tumor such as melanoma, head and neck, liver or kidney cancer. The CDR3 runs from the conserved cysteine through the conserved F or W. Fields, in order: D gene, J gene, clone size, V gene, CDR3 DNA, CDR3 protein. D genes are given only for firm matches. Where a row states a size, it is once, few, many or the class of an expanded clone; other rows omit it.

>TRBD1|TRBJ1-2|.|TRBV19
TGTGCCACTCGGGACAGGAGGTACTATGGCTACACCTTC
CATRDRRYYGYTF
>.|TRBJ2-2|.|TRBV12-5
TGTGCTAGTGGTTATAACACCGGGGAGCTGTTTTTT
CASGYNTGELFF
>TRBD1|TRBJ1-2|.|TRBV4-3
TGCGCCAGCAGCCAAGAGACAGGGTATAGAGGCTACACCTTC
CASSQETGYRGYTF
>.|TRBJ2-1|.|TRBV20-1
TGCAGTGCGAGCTACAATGAGCAGTTCTTC
CSASYNEQFF
>.|TRBJ1-2|once|TRBV6-6
TGTGCCAGCAGATCAAGGCAGGCGAATGGCTACACCTTC
CASRSRQANGYTF
>TRBD1|TRBJ1-4|.|TRBV9
TGTGCCAGCAGCGTAGGAGGGGGCGGGAATGAAAAACTGTTTTTT
CASSVGGGGNEKLFF
>.|TRBJ1-2|.|TRBV30
TGTGCCTGGAGGGGGACCCTAGCCGGAGGCTACACCTTC
CAWRGTLAGGYTF
>.|TRBJ2-7|.|TRBV21-1
TGTGCCAGCGGCCGACTAGCGGGAGTGAACGAGCAGTACTTC
CASGRLAGVNEQYF
>.|TRBJ1-4|.|TRBV29-1
TGCAGCGTTGAACAGGGGAGGGGTGAAAAACTGTTTTTT
CSVEQGRGEKLFF
>TRBD2|TRBJ2-1|.|TRBV5-8
TGTGCCAGCAGCTCCTGGAAAGGCGGGAGCGACAATGAGCAGTTCTTC
CASSSWKGGSDNEQFF
>.|TRBJ2-4|.|TRBV5-4
TGTGCCAGCAGCTTGTGTCAGGGCGTTAGGTGTGGCATTCAGTACTTC
CASSLCQGVRCGIQYF
>.|TRBJ1-2|.|TRBV2
TGTGCCAGCAGTGAAGCGCTTTACTATGGCTACACCTTC
CASSEALYYGYTF
>.|TRBJ1-6|once|TRBV18
TGTGCCAGCTCACCCGGGGGGTCTTCACCCCTCCACTTT
CASSPGGSSPLHF
>.|TRBJ1-1|.|TRBV6-1
TGTGCCAGCAGTGAAAATCTGAACACTGAAGCTTTCTTT
CASSENLNTEAFF
>TRBD2|TRBJ2-7|.|TRBV10-3
TGTGCCATCAGAAGGACTAGCGGCACCTACGAGCAGTACTTC
CAIRRTSGTYEQYF
>TRBD2|TRBJ2-5|.|TRBV5-1
TGCGCCAGCAGCGGAGTAGCGGGTACGCAAGAGACCCAGTACTTC
CASSGVAGTQETQYF
>.|TRBJ2-5|.|TRBV6-1
TGTGCCAGCACCGGACCGACAGGCCAGGGGACCCAGTACTTC
CASTGPTGQGTQYF
>.|TRBJ2-1|.|TRBV5-4
TGTGCCAGCAGCACCTCTAGGAATGAGCAGTTCTTC
CASSTSRNEQFF
>.|TRBJ2-3|.|TRBV5-4
TGTGCCAGCAGCCTAGCCCCAGCCGCAGATACGCAGTATTTT
CASSLAPAADTQYF
>.|TRBJ1-2|.|TRBV18
TGTGCCAGCTCACCCGACGGAAACTATGGCTACACCTTC
CASSPDGNYGYTF
>TRBD1|TRBJ1-4|.|TRBV2
TGTGCCAGCCGGGTGGAACAGGGGAGAGAAAAACTGTTTTTT
CASRVEQGREKLFF
>TRBD2|TRBJ2-1|once|TRBV16
TGTGCCAGCAGCGGACTAGCGGGAGGGCCAGGTGAGCAGTTCTTC
CASSGLAGGPGEQFF
>TRBD2|TRBJ2-1|once|TRBV28
TGTGCCAGCAGTTTTGGGGGGAGGGAATACAATGAGCAGTTCTTC
CASSFGGREYNEQFF
>TRBD2|TRBJ2-1|.|TRBV6-1
TGTGCCAGCAGTGGGGGACTAGAATATTACAATGAGCAGTTCTTC
CASSGGLEYYNEQFF
>TRBD1|TRBJ1-2|.|TRBV27
TGTGCCAGCAGTTTAAACAGGGGTAACTATGGCTACACCTTC
CASSLNRGNYGYTF
>.|TRBJ2-1|.|TRBV7-8
TGTGCCAGCAGCTTAGCGGTGTTGGAAGAGCAGTTCTTC
CASSLAVLEEQFF
>TRBD1|TRBJ1-1|few|TRBV6-5
TGTGCCAGCAGTTACCAGGGACAGACTAACACTGAAGCTTTCTTT
CASSYQGQTNTEAFF
>TRBD1|TRBJ1-6|.|TRBV28
TGTGCCAGCAGCCCACTCCCGACAGGGAATAATTCACCCCTCCACTTT
CASSPLPTGNNSPLHF
>TRBD1|TRBJ1-2|.|TRBV6-1
TGTGCCAGCGCGCCGACAGGGATCGACTATGGCTACACCTTC
CASAPTGIDYGYTF
>.|TRBJ1-1|once|TRBV5-1
TGCGCCAGCAGCTTGCAAGGCCTTGACGCTTTCTTT
CASSLQGLDAFF
>.|TRBJ2-1|.|TRBV7-8
TGTGCCAGCAGTCCCCTACAGGCTACGCTACACAATGAGCAGTTCTTC
CASSPLQATLHNEQFF
>TRBD1|TRBJ2-7|.|TRBV5-1
TGCGCCAGCAGCCCGGGACAGACCTACGAGCAGTACTTC
CASSPGQTYEQYF
>TRBD1|TRBJ1-4|.|TRBV5-1
TGCGCCAGCAGGGCCGCGACAGGGAATGAAAAACTGTTTTTT
CASRAATGNEKLFF
>TRBD2|TRBJ2-1|.|TRBV7-3
TGTGCCAGCAGCTTAAGTCTAGCGGGAAGTTTGTTCTTC
CASSLSLAGSLFF
>.|TRBJ1-2|.|TRBV9
TGTGCCAGCAGTGGCACCGTGATCTATGGCTACACCTTC
CASSGTVIYGYTF
>.|TRBJ2-1|few|TRBV5-1
TGCGCCAGCAGCCTATTTAATGAGCAGTTCTTC
CASSLFNEQFF
>TRBD1|TRBJ1-5|.|TRBV30
TGTGCCTGGAGTGGGGACAGGGATCAGCCCCAGCATTTT
CAWSGDRDQPQHF